A selection of T cell receptor beta chains follows, all from one sample in a study of CD8 T cells in ankylosing spondylitis. Each CDR3 protein is one row after TCRdb ran MiXCR on the 5' RACE reads. This table has over 130,000 distinct CDR3 sequences, more than 40% appearing once. The specimen sequenced was synovial fluid, either unsorted or a sorted T cell fraction (not recorded which). These receptors were collected from a male donor with ankylosing spondylitis. The CDR3 runs from the conserved cysteine through the conserved F or W. D genes are given only for firm matches. Not all rows give a size; the values are once, few, many and, for expanded clones, a class.

j_gene	v_gene	d_gene	abundance	CDR3nt	CDR3aa
TRBJ2-1	TRBV5-1	-	-	TGCGCCAGCATTCAAGATAGATACGACTCCTACAATGAGCAGTTCTTC	CASIQDRYDSYNEQFF
TRBJ2-7	TRBV27	-	once	TGTGCCAGCAGTTGGGGGGGCGGGAACGAGCAGTACTTC	CASSWGGGNEQYF
TRBJ2-1	TRBV7-2	TRBD2	-	TGTGCCAGCAGCTTAGCCCTCTGGACTAGTGTGAATGAGCAGTTCTTC	CASSLALWTSVNEQFF
TRBJ2-5	TRBV10-3	TRBD2	-	TGTGCCATCAGTGACCCGGGACTAGCCAACCAAGAGACCCAGTACTTC	CAISDPGLANQETQYF
TRBJ1-5	TRBV9	-	-	TGTGCCAGCAGCGCCAACCCCGGGACCACCAATCAGCCCCAGCATTTT	CASSANPGTTNQPQHF
TRBJ2-5	TRBV7-4	-	-	TGTGCCAGCATCAGATCCCGGGACTCTGAAGAGACCCAGTACTTC	CASIRSRDSEETQYF
TRBJ2-1	TRBV7-6	TRBD2	once	TGTGCCAGCAGCTTAGCGGTGTGGGCTAGCGGGAGGGCCTTTTACAATGAGCAGTTCTTC	CASSLAVWASGRAFYNEQFF
TRBJ1-2	TRBV12-3/TRBV12-4	TRBD1	-	TGTGCCAGCAGTTTTGGGACAGTCTATGGCTACACCTTC	CASSFGTVYGYTF
TRBJ2-3	TRBV28	-	-	TGTGCCAGCAGTTTAACCCTCCCAGTCACGCAGTATTTT	CASSLTLPVTQYF
TRBJ2-1	TRBV7-6	-	-	TGTGCCAGCAGCTTAGGGTCGGGCAATGAGCAGTTCTTC	CASSLGSGNEQFF
TRBJ2-5	TRBV4-1	TRBD2	many	TGCGCCAGCAGCCAAGATTGGGAACTAGCGGGGGCCATTCAGGAGACCCAGTACTTC	CASSQDWELAGAIQETQYF
TRBJ2-5	TRBV28	-	-	TGTGCCAGCAGTGCCGGGATCCTGGAGACCCAGTACTTC	CASSAGILETQYF
TRBJ1-2	TRBV7-9	TRBD1	few	TGTGCCAGCAGGCCACCCGACAGGGTCTATGGCTACACCTTC	CASRPPDRVYGYTF
TRBJ1-1	TRBV4-1	-	many	TGCGCCAGCAGCCAACCAGTTGGACTGGAAACCCTTGAAGCTTTCTTT	CASSQPVGLETLEAFF
TRBJ2-7	TRBV5-4	-	-	TGTGCCAGCAGCTTGGGACACTCGCTTTACGAGCAGTACTTC	CASSLGHSLYEQYF